Given below is one T cell receptor (beta chain) in context. Its antigen remains unidentified. This entry is derived from a study of a mutant IDH1 vaccine in newly diagnosed glioma. Libraries were prepared by immunoSEQ multiplex PCR; TCRdb keeps only in-frame clonotypes and omits some of them. Here the sample spans 40,000 to 55,000 clones, roughly three quarters being singletons. Described time point: week 35, safety follow-up. With topical imiquimod, each dose of the vaccine consisted of 300 ug of mutant IDH1 20-mer peptide. New astrocytomas of WHO grade 3 or 4 that were IDH1-mutant and ATRX-lost were found in the donors. V shed 5 bases, J shed 4 bases, and the junction held 10 bases outside the gene matches. The CDR3 extends over 16 amino acids. Germline V lookup: CDR1 SGHVS, CDR2 FQNEAQ.

This chain links TRBV7-8 with TRBJ1-1; 10 positions match TRBD1. The specimen was PBMCs, collected from a glioma patient whose treatment included an IDH1 peptide vaccine. The sequence came from a man in his forties or fifties with glioma. CDR3 bases: TGTGCCAGCAGCCTAGGGACCGGGACAGGGGCCACTGAAGCTTTCTTT. It is translated as CASSLGTGTGATEAFF.